This TCR beta chain comes out of a study of T cell responses to AZD1222 COVID-19 vaccine. Whole-study findings and limits: Baseline seropositives among AZD1222 recipients totaled only five or six. Two AZD1222 administrations were followed by greater Spike-specific TCR breadth and depth. As reported, nearly half of all spike-specific TCRs target variant regions that are unmutated.

The table came from immunoSEQ multiplex PCR; TCRdb's copy has only in-frame clones and leaves some out. The profile shows over 90,000 clones, approximately 90% of them singletons. Pooling of second doses given at about 4 or about 12 weeks was done. V dropped 0 bases and J dropped 8; count of bases not matched to a gene: 4. CDR1 and CDR2 (germline): SEHNR, FQNEAQ (reference sequence). The CDR3 runs 14 residues. Comments on this clone: The antigen is not known.

The source material was peripheral blood, sampled 28 days after the second AZD1222 dose. This clonotype was obtained from an adult who received the AZD1222 COVID-19 vaccine. The J gene is TRBJ1-2, the V gene TRBV7-9; 9 bases align to TRBD1. The DNA of the CDR3 is TGTGCCAGCAGCTTAGCCGGGACAGGGAGAGGCTACACCTTC. This codes for CASSLAGTGRGYTF.